This T cell receptor (beta chain) came from a study of control samples from healthy donors and cancer patients. V lost 5 bases and J 1 base, leaving 12 bases between the germline ends. CDR1 and CDR2 (germline): SGHNT, YENEEA. The CDR3 is 15 amino acids. The assay was immunoSEQ multiplex PCR, and TCRdb's table has in-frame clones only and misses some. Here the sample spans roughly 73,000 clones, 84% being singletons. V is TRBV11-3 and J is TRBJ1-3; D is ambiguous. Specimen: blood. This receptor was identified in a man aged 45-65 years in good health. CDR3 nucleotide sequence: TGTGCCAGCAGCCGATCGGGTTCGTCTGGAAACACCATATATTTT. Residues: CASSRSGSSGNTIYF. The variable domain in full, with the rest retrieved from reference TRBV11-3 and TRBJ1-3, is EAGVVQSPRYKIIEKKQPVAFWCNPISGHNTLYWYLQNLGQGPELLIRYENEEAVDDSQLPKDRFSAERLKGVDSTLKIQPAELGDSAVYLCASSRSGSSGNTIYFGEGSWLTVV.